Listed here are 5 T cell receptor beta chains from one sample, sequenced in a study of blood T cell repertoires in COVID-19. The table came from immunoSEQ multiplex PCR; TCRdb's copy has only in-frame clones and leaves some out. In the table there are about 140,000 clones, under 90% of which are singletons. The sequencing sample was made of peripheral blood. These receptors were obtained from a man between 65 and 85 years old who had recovered from COVID-19.

The V call is TRBV19, the J call TRBJ1-4; the match to TRBD1 covers 10 bases. Germline V gene sequence: CDR1 LNHDA, CDR2 SQIVND (reference sequence). The J segment lost 10 bases and the V segment lost 6 bases, leaving 20 bases of the junction unmatched. The CDR3 spans 18 residues. CDR3 sequence reads: CASSGLRGQGILPGKLFF. In DNA, the CDR3 is TGTGCCAGTAGCGGCTTGAGGGGACAGGGGATTCTGCCGGGAAAACTGTTTTTT.

This clone turned up a few times. This clone may be a read error of a much larger clone one base away. The V gene is TRBV6-6, the J gene TRBJ2-2, with D possibly being TRBD1 (6 bases). Looked up from germline, CDR1 is MNHNY and CDR2 is SVGAGI (reference sequence). The CDR3 length is 14 residues. V was pared by 2 bases and J by 4 bases, with 8 bases between. CDR3 in DNA: TGTGCCAGCAGTTACCAGGGGTCCACCGGGGAGCTGTTTTTT. The encoded protein is CASSYQGSTGELFF.

The chain is built from TRBV7-2 and TRBJ2-7; 7 bases are shared with TRBD2. V gave up 1 base and J gave up 2 bases; unmatched junction bases: 5. Germline assignment: CDR1 SGHTA and CDR2 FQGNSA. The CDR3 sequence is 15 residues long. The CDR3 DNA reads as TGTGCCAGCAGCTTAGTCTTAAGCGGGACCTACGAGCAGTACTTC. Encoded protein: CASSLVLSGTYEQYF.

The sample holds a few counts of this clone. This chain uses TRBV9 with TRBJ2-3; D unresolved. Germline V gene data show CDR1 as SGDLS and CDR2 as YYNGEE. Trimming left V 8 bases short and J 5 bases short, with 6 bases between. The CDR3 extends over 10 amino acids. CDR3 sequence (DNA): TGTGCCAGACAAGAAGATACGCAGTATTTT. Protein sequence: CARQEDTQYF.

This chain connects TRBV15 to TRBJ2-7, with 10 bases fitting TRBD2. Losses at the gene ends were 0 bases for V and 6 bases for J; bases not matched to a gene: 20. The germline CDR1 and CDR2 sequences are LNHNV and YYDKDF (reference sequence). The CDR3 consists of 20 residues. DNA of the CDR3: TGTGCCACCAGCAGAGACTCCGGGCAGCTAGCGGGAGATAATCTCTTCGAGCAGTACTTC. This sequence encodes CATSRDSGQLAGDNLFEQYF.